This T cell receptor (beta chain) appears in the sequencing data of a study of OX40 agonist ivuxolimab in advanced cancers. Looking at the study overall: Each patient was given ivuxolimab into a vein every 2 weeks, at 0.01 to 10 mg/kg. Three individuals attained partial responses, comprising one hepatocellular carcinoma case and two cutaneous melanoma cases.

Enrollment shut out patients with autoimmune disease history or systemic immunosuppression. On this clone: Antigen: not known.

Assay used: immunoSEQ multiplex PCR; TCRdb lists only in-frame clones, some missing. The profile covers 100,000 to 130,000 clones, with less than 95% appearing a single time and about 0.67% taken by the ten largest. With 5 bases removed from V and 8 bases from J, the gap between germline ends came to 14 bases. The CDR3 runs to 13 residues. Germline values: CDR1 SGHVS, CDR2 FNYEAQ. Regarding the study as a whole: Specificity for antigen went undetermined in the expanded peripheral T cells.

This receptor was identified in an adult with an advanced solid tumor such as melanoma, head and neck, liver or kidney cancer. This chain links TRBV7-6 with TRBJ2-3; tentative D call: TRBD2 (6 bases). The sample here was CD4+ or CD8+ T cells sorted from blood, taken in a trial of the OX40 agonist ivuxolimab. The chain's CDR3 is CASSPYHGGTQYF. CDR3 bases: TGTGCCAGCAGCCCCTATCACGGGGGTACGCAGTATTTT. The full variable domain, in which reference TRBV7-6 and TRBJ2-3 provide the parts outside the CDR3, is GAGVSQSPRYKVTKRGQDVALRCDPISGHVSLYWYRQALGQGPEFLTYFNYEAQQDKSGLPNDRFSAERPEGSISTLTIQRTEQRDSAMYRCASSPYHGGTQYFGPGTRLTVL.